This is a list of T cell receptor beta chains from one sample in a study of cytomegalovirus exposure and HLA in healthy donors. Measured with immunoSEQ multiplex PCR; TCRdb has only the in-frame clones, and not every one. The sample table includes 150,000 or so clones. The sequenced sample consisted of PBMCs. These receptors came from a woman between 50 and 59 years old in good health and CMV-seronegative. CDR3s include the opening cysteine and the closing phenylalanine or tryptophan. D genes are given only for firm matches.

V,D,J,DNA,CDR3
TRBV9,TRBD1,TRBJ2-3,TGTGCCAGCAGCTTAAGGACAGGGACCACAGATACGCAGTATTTT,CASSLRTGTTDTQYF
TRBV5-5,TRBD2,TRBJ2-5,TGTGCCAGCAGCTGGACCGGGACTAGTAAAGAGACCCAGTACTTC,CASSWTGTSKETQYF
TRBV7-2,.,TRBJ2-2,TGTGCCAGCAGCTTATACGGGGGACGGGGAGGCACCGGGGAGCTGTTTTTT,CASSLYGGRGGTGELFF
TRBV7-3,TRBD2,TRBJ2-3,TGTGCCAGCAGCCGACGACTAGCGGGAGTGGATACGCAGTATTTT,CASSRRLAGVDTQYF
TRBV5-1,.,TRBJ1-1,TGCGCCAGCAGGGAGAAGAACACTGAAGCTTTCTTT,CASREKNTEAFF
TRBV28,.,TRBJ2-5,TGTGCCAGCAGTTTTATGGCGGGAGAGACCCAGTACTTC,CASSFMAGETQYF
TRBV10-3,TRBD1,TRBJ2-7,TGTGCCATCAGTGAGTCAAAAGGACAGGCTCCCTACGAGCAGTACTTC,CAISESKGQAPYEQYF
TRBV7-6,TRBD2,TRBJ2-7,TGTGCCAGCAGCTCGGGGGGGAGCTCCTACGAGCAGTACTTC,CASSSGGSSYEQYF
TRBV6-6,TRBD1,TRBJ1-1,TGTGCCAGCAGTCGCACCGGGACAGGGGGCACTGAAGCTTTCTTT,CASSRTGTGGTEAFF
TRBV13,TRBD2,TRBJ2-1,TGTGCCAGCAGCTTAAGCGGGATTAGTGAGCAGTTCTTC,CASSLSGISEQFF
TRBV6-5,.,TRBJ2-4,TGTGCCAGCAGTTACCTGGCAGGGGTAAAAAACATTCAGTACTTC,CASSYLAGVKNIQYF
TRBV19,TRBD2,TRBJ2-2,TGTGCCAGTAGTATAACTAGCGGGAGGGGAACCGGGGAGCTGTTTTTT,CASSITSGRGTGELFF
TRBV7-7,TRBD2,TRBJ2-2,TGTGCTAGCAGCTTAGCGGGGTCGCAGGGAAACACCGGGGAGCTGTTTTTT,CASSLAGSQGNTGELFF
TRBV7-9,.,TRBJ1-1,TGTGCCAGCAGCTTAAATTTCGGGGCTTTCTTT,CASSLNFGAFF
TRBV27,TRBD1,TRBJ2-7,TGTGCCAGCAGGAGACAGGGTTTCCCCGGGGAGCAGTACTTC,CASRRQGFPGEQYF
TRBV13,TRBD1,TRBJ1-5,TGTGCCAGCAGCCTCCCAGGGGGCGACCAGCCCCAGCATTTT,CASSLPGGDQPQHF
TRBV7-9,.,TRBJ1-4,TGTGCCAGCAGCCCGACTGGTGTTAATGAAAAACTGTTTTTT,CASSPTGVNEKLFF
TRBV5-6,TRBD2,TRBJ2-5,TGTGCCAGCAGGATCGGCGGGGGGGGCCAAGAGACCCAGTACTTC,CASRIGGGGQETQYF
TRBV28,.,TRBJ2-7,TGTGCCAGCAGTTTATGGGAGGGGTTGGCCTACGAGCAGTACTTC,CASSLWEGLAYEQYF
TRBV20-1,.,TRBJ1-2,TGCAGTGCTAGAGAAAGCGGCTACACCTTC,CSARESGYTF
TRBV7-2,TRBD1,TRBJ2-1,TGTGCCAGCAGCATCGTAGGGGACAGGTTTCGGAATGAGCAGTTCTTC,CASSIVGDRFRNEQFF
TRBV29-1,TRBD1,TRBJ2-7,TGCAGCGTTGAAGGTGGGACAGGGAACTACGAGCAGTACTTC,CSVEGGTGNYEQYF
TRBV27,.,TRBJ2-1,TGTGCCAGCAGTAGTTCAGGGGATAACTCCTACAATGAGCAGTTCTTC,CASSSSGDNSYNEQFF
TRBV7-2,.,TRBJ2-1,TGTGCCAGCAGCTTAGCAGGGCTAGCTGGGGAGCAGTTCTTC,CASSLAGLAGEQFF
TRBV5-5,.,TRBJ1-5,TGTGCCAGCAGCAATACAGGGTGGGGCAATCAGCCCCAGCATTTT,CASSNTGWGNQPQHF
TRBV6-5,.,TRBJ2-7,TGTGCCAGCAGTCGAAGCAGGGAATTCTACGAGCAGTACTTC,CASSRSREFYEQYF
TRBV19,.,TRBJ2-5,TGTGCCAGTAGTATAGGGACCGGGGGAGAGACCCAGTACTTC,CASSIGTGGETQYF
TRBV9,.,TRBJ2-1,TGTGCCAGCAGCGTTACGACGGCCCCGAGGAAAGACAATGAGCAGTTCTTC,CASSVTTAPRKDNEQFF
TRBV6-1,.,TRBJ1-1,TGTGCCAGCACCTTAACGGTGAGCGTGAACACTGAAGCTTTCTTT,CASTLTVSVNTEAFF
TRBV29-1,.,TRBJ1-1,TGCAGCGCTGGGGAGGGTCCATGGAACACTGAAGCTTTCTTT,CSAGEGPWNTEAFF
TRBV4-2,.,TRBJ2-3,TGTGCCAGCAGCCAAGATTGGGCCTTGGGGGGGGGCCTGACAGATACGCAGTATTTT,CASSQDWALGGGLTDTQYF
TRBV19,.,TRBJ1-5,TGTGCCAGTAGCCCCTCGCAGGGGTGGAATCAGCCCCAGCATTTT,CASSPSQGWNQPQHF
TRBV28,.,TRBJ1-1,TGTGCCAGCAGTTTGAATGCAGTGGAAGCTTTCTTT,CASSLNAVEAFF
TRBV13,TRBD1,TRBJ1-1,TGTGCCAGCGGGGATACAGGGGCCGGGACTGAAGCTTTCTTT,CASGDTGAGTEAFF
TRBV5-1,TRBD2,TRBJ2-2,TGCGCCAGCAGAGAACTAGCGGGCTCCGGGGAGCTGTTTTTT,CASRELAGSGELFF
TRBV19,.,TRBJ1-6,TGTGCCAGTAGTACCACAGGGAGCTCCTATAATTCACCCCTCCACTTT,CASSTTGSSYNSPLHF
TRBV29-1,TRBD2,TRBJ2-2,TGCAGCGTTGATCTACATACACCGGGACTAGCCCCCGGGGAGCTGTTTTTT,CSVDLHTPGLAPGELFF
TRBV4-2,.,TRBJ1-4,TGTGCCAGCAGCCCGATCAGGGGCCCAACTAATGAAAAACTGTTTTTT,CASSPIRGPTNEKLFF
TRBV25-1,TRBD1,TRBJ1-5,TGTGCCAGCAGCCCTACAGGGGAAAATCAGCCCCAGCATTTT,CASSPTGENQPQHF
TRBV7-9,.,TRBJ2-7,TGTGCCAGCAGCGCCTCCGAGAGCACCTACGAGCAGTACTTC,CASSASESTYEQYF
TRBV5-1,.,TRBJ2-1,TGCGCCAGCAGCTTGCAGGGGGGCAATTTCAATGAGCAGTTCTTC,CASSLQGGNFNEQFF
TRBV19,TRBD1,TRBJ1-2,TGTGCCAGTATTCGGACAGGGGGCGCATCTAACTATGGCTACACCTTC,CASIRTGGASNYGYTF
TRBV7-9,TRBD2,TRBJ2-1,TGTGCCAGCAGCTTAACCATCACCGGGACTAGCGAGACAAAGCAGTTCTTC,CASSLTITGTSETKQFF
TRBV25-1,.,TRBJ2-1,TGTGCCGCGGGGGCCGGCAATGAGCAGTTCTTC,CAAGAGNEQFF
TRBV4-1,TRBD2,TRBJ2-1,TGCGCCAGCAGCCAAGGTTTTGGACTAGATGACAATGAGCAGTTCTTC,CASSQGFGLDDNEQFF
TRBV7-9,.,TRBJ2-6,TGTGCCAGCAGCCCGCCCGGCTCTGGGGCCAACGTCCTGACTTTC,CASSPPGSGANVLTF
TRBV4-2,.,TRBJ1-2,TGTGCCAGCAGCCAAGATGTTGGCGGAACCTATGGCTACACCTTC,CASSQDVGGTYGYTF
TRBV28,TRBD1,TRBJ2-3,TGTGCCAGCAGTCCCCCGGGGGACAGGGGGACAGATACGCAGTATTTT,CASSPPGDRGTDTQYF
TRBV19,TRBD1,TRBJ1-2,TGTGCCAGTAGTATCGCCAACTGGGGACAGGGTAGAGGCTACACCTTC,CASSIANWGQGRGYTF
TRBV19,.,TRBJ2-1,TGTGCCAGCCACGGGAGTTTCTCCTACAATGAGCAGTTCTTC,CASHGSFSYNEQFF
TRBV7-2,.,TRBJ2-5,TGTGCCAGCAGCTCCCGTCGGACAAGTGAGACCCAGTACTTC,CASSSRRTSETQYF
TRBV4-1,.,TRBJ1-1,TGCGCCAGCAGCCAGGGGGGAGTGGGAACTGAAGCTTTCTTT,CASSQGGVGTEAFF
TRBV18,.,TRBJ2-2,TGTGCCAGCTCACCACCCCAGGGAGGCACCGGGGAGCTGTTTTTT,CASSPPQGGTGELFF
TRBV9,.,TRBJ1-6,TGTGCCAGCAGCGGGGAGGTTTCACCCCTCCACTTT,CASSGEVSPLHF